A selection of T cell receptor beta chains follows, all from one sample in a study of cytomegalovirus exposure and HLA in healthy donors. Produced via immunoSEQ multiplex PCR; TCRdb's table is partial and in-frame only. The sample carries 100,000 to 150,000 clones, just under 95% recorded once. Sequenced input: PBMCs. These receptor sequences come from a woman aged 18-30 years in good health and CMV-seronegative. The conserved cysteine and the conserved F or W are not part of the CDR3 here.

v_gene | CDR3aa
TRBV28 | ASSSGTGATDTQY
TRBV28 | AIHPGGRASHEQF
TRBV6-1 | ASSVLFIRDQPQH
TRBV23-1 | ASSQSDRGNQPQH
TRBV6-1 | ASHSRDTEAF
TRBV27 | ASSLDPRGMNTEAF
TRBV11-2 | ASSFSPGGETDTQY
TRBV5-5 | ASSLRPGQGARSSYEQY
TRBV19 | ASSPPGAAMPV
TRBV7-2 | ASSSSRNTEAF
TRBV6-5 | ASSYNGGILYGYT